A single sample is the source of the 20 T cell receptor beta chains below, sequenced in a study of identical twins. TCRdb processed the 5' RACE reads anew with MiXCR; each CDR3 protein has one entry. In the table there are 450,000 or so distinct CDR3 sequences, 18% of which are singletons. The material sequenced was naive T cells sorted from blood. These receptors were obtained from a man in his forties or fifties in good health.

This clonotype was counted ten times or more. This chain links TRBV10-3 with TRBJ1-5; D ambiguous. This CDR3 has 16 residues. Germline assignment: CDR1 ENHRY and CDR2 SYGVKD. V lost 3 bases, J lost 1 base, and 13 bases lay in between. The CDR3, as DNA: TGTGCCATCAGTGAAGAGGGAAGGGTCAGCAATCAGCCCCAGCATTTT. Translating gives CAISEEGRVSNQPQHF.

In this sample, this clonotype turned up a few times. The rearrangement links TRBV15 to TRBJ2-7; tentatively, D is TRBD1 (5 bases). Trimming removed 0 bases at V and 3 bases at J, with 12 bases between. Germline V gene sequence: CDR1 LNHNV, CDR2 YYDKDF (reference sequence). This CDR3 spans 15 amino acids. CDR3 amino acids: CATSRDYRQSYEQYF. Written as DNA, the CDR3 is TGTGCCACCAGCAGAGACTACAGACAGAGCTACGAGCAGTACTTC.

This clonotype showed up just a few times. This rearrangement joins TRBV6-1 to TRBJ2-7, with 7 nucleotides matching TRBD1. The CDR3 covers 14 residues. J was trimmed by 2 bases and V by 3 bases; bases with no gene match: 4. Germline lookup yields CDR1 MNHNS and CDR2 SASEGT. The CDR3 spells CASSDQGTAYEQYF. CDR3 DNA sequence: TGTGCCAGCAGTGACCAAGGGACAGCCTACGAGCAGTACTTC.

This clonotype was observed at least ten times. The V gene is TRBV20-1, the J gene TRBJ2-1; the D is unclear. Looked up from germline, CDR1 is DFQATT and CDR2 is SNEGSKA (reference sequence). This CDR3 region has 12 residues. The V and J ends lost 1 base and 6 bases respectively, with 7 bases between them. The CDR3 DNA is TGCAGTGCTAGAGGAGGAGTCAATGAGCAGTTCTTC. Protein sequence: CSARGGVNEQFF.

V and J are TRBV7-9 and TRBJ2-3; 8 bases fit TRBD1. The CDR3 covers 14 residues. The V gene's germline CDR1 is SEHNR and CDR2 FQNEAQ (reference sequence). J was trimmed by 6 bases and V by 3 bases; bases with no gene match: 5. CDR3 region: CASSLDRDGDTQYF. CDR3 DNA sequence: TGTGCCAGCAGCTTGGACAGGGACGGGGATACGCAGTATTTT.

This clonotype was seen at least ten times. J is TRBJ2-2 and V is TRBV11-3; tentative D call: TRBD2 (5 bases). Trimming took off 2 bases at V and 6 bases at J, with 10 bases between the two ends. The CDR3 covers 14 residues. Germline values: CDR1 SGHNT, CDR2 YENEEA. CDR3 in amino acids: CASSLTLDSGELFF. DNA of the CDR3: TGTGCCAGCAGCTTAACCCTGGACTCCGGGGAGCTGTTTTTT.

The chain recombines TRBV12-3 or TRBV12-4 with TRBJ2-2; tentatively, D is TRBD2 (6 bases). The CDR3 spans 18 residues. Trimming cost V 7 bases and J 1 base, with 22 bases left between them. CDR3 DNA sequence: TGTGCCAGCATCTTAGGGGAACCCGGGGGATGGAACACCGGGGAGCTGTTTTTT. This encodes CASILGEPGGWNTGELFF.

This clonotype was observed many times. The chain links TRBV11-2 to TRBJ2-1, with D perhaps matching TRBD1 or TRBD2 (6 bases each). Germline values: CDR1 SGHAT, CDR2 FQNNGV. The CDR3 sequence is 14 residues long. V dropped 0 bases and J dropped 15 bases, with 18 bases sitting between them. CDR3 protein: CASSLDWGALKRFF. CDR3 DNA sequence: TGTGCCAGCAGCTTAGATTGGGGGGCGCTTAAAAGGTTCTTC.

The table lists this clonotype with a few counts. The rearrangement uses TRBV6-1 and TRBJ1-2; TRBD1 agrees at 9 bases. Germline lookup yields CDR1 MNHNS and CDR2 SASEGT. Trimming cost V 4 bases and J 2 bases; bases outside gene matches: 2. CDR3 length: 14 amino acids. CDR3 sequence: CASSAGQGNYGYTF. For the CDR3, the DNA is TGTGCCAGCAGTGCGGGACAGGGCAACTATGGCTACACCTTC.

The V gene is TRBV19, the J gene TRBJ2-2; the D is unclear. CDR1 and CDR2 from the germline V gene are LNHDA and SQIVND (reference sequence). This CDR3 contains 14 residues. V was clipped by 7 bases and J by 0 bases, with 9 bases between them. The CDR3 nucleotides are TGTGCCAGTACCCAATGGGCGAACACCGGGGAGCTGTTTTTT. Its translation: CASTQWANTGELFF.

This clonotype appeared a few times. This chain joins TRBV5-1 and TRBJ2-3, with 13 bases identical to TRBD2. The V and J ends lost 4 bases and 6 bases, in that order; junction bases with no gene match: 17. The CDR3 loop spans 19 amino acids. CDR1 is SGHRS and CDR2 is YFSETQ in the germline V gene. CDR3 coding DNA: TGCGCCAGCAGCCAGCCGGGACTAGCGGGGCTACATTACCCGGATACGCAGTATTTT. Encoded protein: CASSQPGLAGLHYPDTQYF. The entire variable domain, with the rest obtained from reference TRBV5-1 and TRBJ2-3, is as follows: KAGVTQTPRYLIKTRGQQVTLSCSPISGHRSVSWYQQTPGQGLQFLFEYFSETQRNKGNFPGRFSGRQFSNSRSEMNVSTLELGDSALYLCASSQPGLAGLHYPDTQYFGPGTRLTVL.

V usage is TRBV5-5 and J usage is TRBJ1-2; 7 nucleotides agree with TRBD1. The CDR3 runs 15 residues. The J segment lost 8 bases and the V segment lost 0 bases, leaving 10 bases of the junction unmatched. Germline CDR1 reads SGHKS; CDR2 reads YYEKEE (reference sequence). The CDR3 coding sequence is TGTGCCAGCAGCTTGGGGGTTTCAGGGGGTGGAGGCTACACCTTC. Residues: CASSLGVSGGGGYTF.

The chain recombines TRBV7-6 with TRBJ2-1; 14 nucleotides match TRBD2. The trim removed 1 base at V and 7 bases at J, leaving 12 bases unmatched. The CDR3 runs 19 residues. Germline V gene sequence: CDR1 SGHVS, CDR2 FNYEAQ. CDR3 in DNA: TGTGCCAGCAGCTTAGATGTTCGGACTAGCGGGAGGCGGGTGAATGAGCAGTTCTTC. This translates into CASSLDVRTSGRRVNEQFF.

This clonotype was counted at least ten times. The chain recombines TRBV28 with TRBJ1-5, with D possibly TRBD1 on 5 matching bases. Germline CDR1 is MDHEN and CDR2 is SYDVKM. The CDR3 runs to 13 residues. V shed 7 bases and J shed 9 bases, with 16 bases lying between them. The CDR3 here is CASTISVGVPQHF. As DNA, the CDR3 is TGTGCCAGCACCATAAGCGTAGGGGTGCCCCAGCATTTT.

The genes are TRBV12-3 or TRBV12-4 and TRBJ1-2; no firm D call. This CDR3 has 14 amino acids. The V gene lost 1 base and the J gene lost 5 bases, with 11 bases spanning the gap. Here the CDR3 reads CASSLGGFGYGYTF. The CDR3 coding sequence is TGTGCCAGCAGTTTAGGTGGTTTTGGGTATGGCTACACCTTC.

This clonotype was seen a handful of times. The chain employs TRBV20-1 and TRBJ2-1; D gene ambiguous. V was pared by 6 bases and J by 4 bases, with 4 bases between. Germline V CDR1 and CDR2: DFQATT, SNEGSKA (reference sequence). This CDR3 spans 10 amino acids. The CDR3 spells CSAFYNEQFF. CDR3 bases: TGCAGTGCCTTTTACAATGAGCAGTTCTTC.

The genes are TRBV20-1 and TRBJ1-3; a possible D gene is TRBD1 (6 bases). CDR3 size: 13 residues. With 1 base removed from V and 4 bases from J, the gap between germline ends came to 8 bases. From germline, CDR1 is DFQATT and CDR2 SNEGSKA (reference sequence). The CDR3 DNA reads as TGCAGTGCTAGAGTGGGGACAGGAAACACCATATATTTT. Protein product: CSARVGTGNTIYF.

This clonotype was observed a handful of times. CDR3 sequence: CASSPKFSGANVLTF. The DNA for the CDR3 is TGTGCCAGCAGTCCTAAATTCTCTGGGGCCAACGTCCTGACTTTC. This chain uses TRBV28 with TRBJ2-6; no clear D gene. This CDR3 is built from 15 residues. Trimming pared 5 bases from V and 0 bases from J, leaving 8 bases between. Looked up from germline, CDR1 is MDHEN and CDR2 is SYDVKM.

A few counts support this clonotype. This rearrangement joins TRBV28 to TRBJ2-5; 8 bases are shared with TRBD1. The CDR3 extends over 17 amino acids. Germline V lookup: CDR1 MDHEN, CDR2 SYDVKM. V was clipped by 4 bases and J by 5 bases; unmatched bases: 15. CDR3 sequence (DNA): TGTGCCAGCAGTTCCCCCCTACGGACAGGGATGGGGGAGACCCAGTACTTC. This encodes CASSSPLRTGMGETQYF.

This clonotype was observed many times. This chain uses TRBV12-3 or TRBV12-4 with TRBJ1-5, with a weak D call TRBD1 (5 bases). The CDR3 has 13 residues. Trimming took off 6 bases at V and 15 bases at J, with 21 bases between the two ends. CDR3 sequence (DNA): TGTGCCAGCAGGGCCTCGGGGGGGGGACCTTCGCATTTT. Translating gives CASRASGGGPSHF.